Below are 8 T cell receptor beta chains sequenced from a single sample in a study of Ad26.COV2.S vaccination and SARS-CoV-2 variants. Described treatment: around 19 received Ad26.COV2.S at low or high dose, single or two shots; 5 received placebo; per-sample allocation not given. Collection of the samples took place on day 63 after the first injection of vaccine or placebo. This table comes from immunoSEQ multiplex PCR, and its TCRdb copy is limited to in-frame clones, with some not included. There are about 370,000 clones in the sample; approximately 86% occur only once, and roughly 3.5% lies in the top ten. The sequencing here drew on peripheral blood, taken in a trial of Ad26.COV2.S vaccine versus placebo. The receptor set was obtained from a person between 18 and 65 years old who received the Ad26.COV2.S COVID-19 vaccine or a placebo.

This clone appeared a single time. The gene calls are TRBV5-1 and TRBJ1-1; no definite D call. The CDR3 runs to 16 residues. With 4 bases removed from V and 0 bases from J, the gap between germline ends came to 16 bases. Germline assignment: CDR1 SGHRS and CDR2 YFSETQ. CDR3 sequence: CASSPGSGSMNTEAFF. In DNA, the CDR3 is TGCGCCAGCAGCCCTGGGAGCGGGTCGATGAACACTGAAGCTTTCTTT. The entire variable domain, with the rest obtained from reference TRBV5-1 and TRBJ1-1, is as follows: KAGVTQTPRYLIKTRGQQVTLSCSPISGHRSVSWYQQTPGQGLQFLFEYFSETQRNKGNFPGRFSGRQFSNSRSEMNVSTLELGDSALYLCASSPGSGSMNTEAFFGQGTRLTVV.

The chain couples TRBV12-3 or TRBV12-4 to TRBJ2-7; 8 bases are shared with TRBD1. J gave up 5 bases and V 2 bases, and 2 bases lay outside the gene matches. CDR3 size: 13 residues. In nucleotides, the CDR3 is TGTGCCAGCAGTTTAAACAGGGGGAACGAGCAGTACTTC. Translation: CASSLNRGNEQYF.

This CDR3 is CASSFPPNEQFF. CDR3 sequence (DNA): TGTGCCAGCAGCTTTCCCCCCAATGAGCAGTTCTTC. The chain is built from TRBV7-2 and TRBJ2-1; D gene uncertain. This CDR3 spans 12 amino acids. V shed 3 bases and J shed 6 bases, with 6 bases lying between them. The germline gives CDR1 SGHTA, CDR2 FQGNSA.

The CDR3: CASSLDRGYGYTF. CDR3 in DNA: TGTGCCAGCAGCCTCGACAGGGGCTATGGCTACACCTTC. The V and J genes are TRBV3-1 (or the pseudogene TRBV3-2) and TRBJ1-2; TRBD1 matches 8 bases. The CDR3 contains 13 residues. CDR1 and CDR2 (germline): LGHDT, YNNKEL (reference sequence). Trimming took 4 bases from V and 4 from J; bases not matched to a gene: 2.

This chain uses TRBV4-1 with TRBJ1-1, with D perhaps matching TRBD1 (5 bases). There are 15 residues in the CDR3. Germline V gene data show CDR1 as MGHRA and CDR2 as YSYEKL. Trimming pared 0 bases from V and 10 bases from J, leaving 18 bases between. The CDR3 spells CASSQDIQLWGGAFF. DNA of the CDR3: TGCGCCAGCAGCCAAGATATCCAGTTATGGGGGGGAGCTTTCTTT.

The gene calls are TRBV2 and TRBJ1-1, with 7 bases identical to TRBD1. The germline gives CDR1 SNHLY, CDR2 FYNNEI. There are 13 residues in the CDR3. V lost 7 bases and J lost 6; bases outside the gene matches: 8. The CDR3 region has the DNA TGTGCCAGCAAAGGGAGGGGGCGGGCTGAAGCTTTCTTT. This codes for CASKGRGRAEAFF. The full variable domain, completed using reference TRBV2 and TRBJ1-1, is EPEVTQTPSHQVTQMGQEVILRCVPISNHLYFYWYRQILGQKVEFLVSFYNNEISEKSEIFDDQFSVERPDGSNFTLKIRSTKLEDSAMYFCASKGRGRAEAFFGQGTRLTVV.

The chain uses TRBV19 and TRBJ1-5; 7 positions match TRBD1. The CDR3 spans 14 residues. V was clipped by 5 bases and J by 5 bases; unmatched bases: 6. From germline, CDR1 is LNHDA and CDR2 SQIVND (reference sequence). In DNA form, the CDR3 reads TGTGCCAGTAGTCCCCAGCAGGGGGATCAGCCCCAGCATTTT. Amino acid sequence: CASSPQQGDQPQHF. Variable domain in full (rest from reference TRBV19 and TRBJ1-5): DGGITQSPKYLFRKEGQNVTLSCEQNLNHDAMYWYRQDPGQGLRLIYYSQIVNDFQKGDIAEGYSVSREKKESFPLTVTSAQKNPTAFYLCASSPQQGDQPQHFGDGTRLSIL.

The CDR3 bases are TGTGCCAGCAGTGGACAGGGGGCATACTATGGCTACACCTTC. Its protein is CASSGQGAYYGYTF. This chain joins TRBV2 and TRBJ1-2, with TRBD1 identical over 10 bases. The CDR3 runs to 14 residues. V lost 4 bases, J lost 3 bases, and 2 bases stayed unmatched. From germline, CDR1 is SNHLY and CDR2 FYNNEI.